What follows describes a single T cell receptor beta chain. Trimming at V came to 5 bases and at J to 3 bases, leaving 7 bases not matched to a gene. Looked up from germline, CDR1 is SGHAT and CDR2 is FQNNGV. The CDR3 covers 15 residues. Produced via immunoSEQ multiplex PCR; TCRdb's table is partial and in-frame only. The sample holds about 79,000 clones, approximately 90% seen once. This entry comes from a study of blood T cell repertoires in COVID-19. Study context: Researchers got acute and convalescent COVID-19 samples from the United States, Italy and Spain. Sources were T cells, B-cell-depleted T cells, or PBMCs; the material itself was cDNA or gDNA.

This TCR was recovered from a man aged 70-80 years with active or convalescent COVID-19. Specimen: peripheral blood. The J gene is TRBJ2-7, the V gene TRBV11-2; 10 bases line up with TRBD2. As DNA, the CDR3 is TGTGCCAGCAGCCCTTTACTAGCGGGGCTCTACGAGCAGTACTTC. It encodes CASSPLLAGLYEQYF.